This passage covers 25 T cell receptor beta chains from one sample sequenced in a study of CD8+ T cells in alopecia areata. Following RNA extraction, reverse transcription yielded cDNA that acted as the sequencing template. Generated by immunoSEQ multiplex PCR, the TCRdb table keeps only in-frame clones and is missing some. In total the sample includes roughly 260,000 clones, none of them seen once. Pooled cells of cutaneous lymph node origin were sorted on CD4, CD8alpha, NKG2D, NKG2ACE and other markers. Sequenced: CD4+ T cells sorted from a lymph node. Every receptor here comes from a C3H/HeJ mouse with alopecia areata. For the strain, the MHC haplotype given is H2-k.

This clone was counted a few times. Gene names are the mouse ones. Read data end 4 residues before the CDR3 end; the end is taken from the germline J gene. V gene TRBV13-2 combines with J gene TRBJ2-5; TRBD2 matches 13 bases. Per germline, CDR1 NNHNN and CDR2 SYGAGS (reference sequence). The CDR3 spans 13 residues. The CDR3 is CASRTGGADTQYF. The CDR3 DNA, read in part, is TGTGCCAGTCGGACTGGGGGGGCAGAC.

Only a few counts were recorded for this clone. Gene names refer to mouse genes. The read halts 3 residues ahead of the CDR3 end, with the missing end drawn from the germline J gene. At the DNA level, this CDR3 is encoded by other sequences in the same sample as well. This chain joins TRBV13-1 and TRBJ1-6, with 7 bases matching TRBD1. TRBJ1-6 carries the ORF label, with uncertain function. Trimming cost V 1 base and J 3 bases; bases outside gene matches: 1. The V gene's germline CDR1 is NSHNY and CDR2 SYGAGN. The CDR3 length is 15 residues. This chain's CDR3 is CASSDRDSYNSPLYF. CDR3 bases read: TGTGCCAGCAGTGATCGGGACAGCTATAATTCGCCC.

In the case of this clone: Germline and genes here are mouse. CDR3 in amino acids: CASRSRTGAYEQYF. CDR3 bases read: TGTGCCAGCAGAAGCAGGACTGGGGCTTAT. The J gene is TRBJ2-7, the V gene TRBV5; TRBD2 matches 9 bases. The read falls 4 residues short of the CDR3 end, and the missing part is taken from the germline J gene. In germline, CDR1 is LGHNA, CDR2 YNLKQL (reference sequence). CDR3 length: 14 amino acids.

This clone was picked up a small number of times. Gene names refer to mouse genes. The read gets to within 4 residues of the CDR3 end, and the germline J gene fills in the rest. This chain joins TRBV13-1 and TRBJ2-3; TRBD1 might be the D (6 bases). This CDR3 has 16 amino acids. Per the germline V gene, CDR1 is NSHNY and CDR2 is SYGAGN. Trimming took off 0 bases at V and 0 bases at J, with 11 bases between the two ends. This chain's CDR3 is CASSDAGRGSAETLYF. The covered CDR3 bases are TGTGCCAGCAGTGATGCAGGAAGGGGGAGTGCAGAA.

This clone was counted between two and nine times. A much more abundant neighbour one base away suggests this may be a read error. The genes are named according to mouse. Read data end 4 residues before the CDR3 end; the end is taken from the germline J gene. This CDR3 is also generated by other DNA sequences in the sample. The rearrangement uses TRBV13-1 and TRBJ2-2; TRBD1 aligns across 7 bases. The CDR3 runs to 14 residues. The V gene's germline CDR1 is NSHNY and CDR2 SYGAGN. V lost 3 bases to trimming and J lost 2 bases; unmatched junction nucleotides: 1. The sequenced CDR3 bases are TGTGCCAGCAGTGTCAGGGGGAACACCGGG. This translates into CASSVRGNTG. The full CDR3 protein is CASSVRGNTGQLYF.

Worth noting for this clone: Gene and germline names: mouse. Read coverage stops 4 residues before the CDR3 terminus; the germline J gene supplies the remainder. In the same sample, other DNA sequences code for this CDR3. The V call is TRBV5, the J call TRBJ1-1, with D uncertain. Germline V gene data show CDR1 as LGHNA and CDR2 as YNLKQL (reference sequence). Trimming cost V 0 bases and J 0 bases, with 5 bases left between them. The CDR3 covers 14 residues. The CDR3 bases that were read are TGTGCCAGCAGCCAAGAAGGACAGAACACA. Protein: CASSQEGQNT. The full CDR3 is CASSQEGQNTEVFF.

A note on this clone: Mouse gene names and germline throughout. The CDR3 extends 4 residues past the end of the read, so its final part is completed from the germline J gene. The V gene is TRBV17, the J gene TRBJ2-7; TRBD2 aligns across 9 bases. The ends lost 6 bases at V and 3 bases at J; junction bases unmatched: 3. Germline V gene sequence: CDR1 MNHDT, CDR2 YYDKIL. The CDR3 totals 13 residues. The CDR3 DNA, read in part, is TGTGCTAGCAGGCGACTGGGGGACTAT. Its protein is CASRRLGDY. The full-length CDR3 reads as CASRRLGDYEQYF.

This clone came up a few times. The genes are named according to mouse. The read gets to within 4 residues of the CDR3 end, and the germline J gene fills in the rest. The chain links TRBV1 to TRBJ1-1, with 10 positions matching TRBD1. V shed 0 bases, J shed 3 bases, and the junction held 4 bases outside the gene matches. The germline gives CDR1 NSQYPW, CDR2 LRSPGD (reference sequence). The CDR3 is made up of 16 amino acids. The sequenced CDR3 bases are TGCACCTGCAGTGCAGAGACAGGGGGCGCTTACACA. Its translation is CTCSAETGGAYT. The CDR3, in full, reads CTCSAETGGAYTEVFF.

Details on this clone: Mouse names are used for the genes. Sequencing ends 4 residues short of the CDR3 end; the germline J gene provides the rest. Other DNA sequences in this specimen translate into the identical CDR3. This chain uses TRBV13-3 with TRBJ2-3; TRBD2 agrees at 11 bases. The CDR3 spans 14 residues. The V gene end was trimmed by 5 bases and the J gene end by 2 bases; junction bases not matched to a gene: 1. The V gene's germline CDR1 is NNHDY and CDR2 SYVADS. The CDR3 region is CASRTGGVAETLYF. The part of the CDR3 DNA that was read is TGTGCCAGCAGGACTGGGGGGGTTGCAGAA.

About this clone: Gene names and germline match the mouse. The CDR3: CASKPLRQGEDTEVFF. The CDR3 bases that were read are TGTGCCAGCAAACCCCTGCGACAGGGAGAGGACACA. The chain has TRBV19 and TRBJ1-1, with 7 bases identical to TRBD1. The read ends 4 residues before the CDR3 terminus; that terminus is restored from the germline J gene. This CDR3 is 16 amino acids long. The germline V gene has CDR1 FNHDT and CDR2 SITEND (reference sequence). V shed 6 bases and J 3 bases; nucleotides not matched to a gene: 14.

This clone was observed a few times. Gene names denote mouse genes. The CDR3 end is not reached by the read, which stops 4 residues before it; the germline J gene fills it in. The sample has other DNA sequences that encode this CDR3 too. This chain links TRBV5 with TRBJ2-7; TRBD2 aligns across 7 bases. The CDR3 has 13 amino acids. CDR1 is LGHNA and CDR2 is YNLKQL in the germline V gene (reference sequence). Here the CDR3 reads CASSQGGGYEQYF. CDR3 DNA (partial): TGTGCCAGCAGCCAAGGGGGGGGATAT.

Concerning this clone itself: Germline and genes: mouse. The read comes to an end 4 residues before the CDR3 does, leaving the germline J gene to fill in the end. V usage is TRBV31 and J usage is TRBJ2-3; a possible D gene is TRBD1 (6 bases). Trimming took off 5 bases at V and 3 bases at J, with 12 bases between the two ends. Germline V gene data show CDR1 as GKSSPN and CDR2 as SITVG. The CDR3 length is 13 residues. The CDR3 here is CAWAPGTAETLYF. The DNA read from the CDR3 is TGTGCCTGGGCCCCCGGGACAGCAGAA. Using reference TRBV31 and TRBJ2-3 for the parts outside the CDR3, the full variable domain is AQTIHQWPVAEIKAVGSPLSLGCTIKGKSSPNLYWYWQATGGTLQQLFYSITVGQVESVVQLNLSASRPKDDQFILSTEKLLLSHSGFYLCAWAPGTAETLYFGSGTRLTVL.

This clone appeared a few times. Genes and germline come from the mouse. The read terminates 4 residues ahead of where the CDR3 ends, so the germline J gene completes it. At the DNA level, this CDR3 is encoded by other sequences in the same sample as well. V and J are TRBV13-2 and TRBJ2-7, with 8 bases that match TRBD2. CDR3 length: 12 residues. Germline-derived CDR1 and CDR2 are NNHNN and SYGAGS (reference sequence). The DNA read from the CDR3 is TGTGCCAGCGGTGCTGGGGGGTAT. This sequence encodes CASGAGGY. The full CDR3 is CASGAGGYEQYF.

This clone was recorded a few times. Mouse gene names and germline throughout. The CDR3 extends 4 residues past the end of the read, so its final part is completed from the germline J gene. V and J are TRBV13-2 and TRBJ2-7, with no clear D. The CDR3 length is 13 residues. Per the germline V gene, CDR1 is NNHNN and CDR2 is SYGAGS (reference sequence). The CDR3 loop is CASGDLQIYEQYF. The sequenced CDR3 bases are TGTGCCAGCGGTGATCTACAGATATAT.

About this clone itself: Mouse gene names apply. The read falls 4 residues short of the CDR3 end, and the missing part is taken from the germline J gene. The chain recombines TRBV13-1 with TRBJ2-2, with D possibly being TRBD1 (6 bases). This CDR3 spans 16 amino acids. Germline CDR1 is NSHNY and CDR2 is SYGAGN. Trimming removed 0 bases at V and 0 bases at J, with 9 bases between. The CDR3 sequence is CASSDGDTTNTGQLYF. The part of the CDR3 DNA that was read is TGTGCCAGCAGTGATGGGGACACAACAAACACCGGG.

Turning to this clone: Gene names are mouse gene names. Sequencing ends 3 residues short of the CDR3 end; the germline J gene provides the rest. The sample carries other DNA sequences with the same CDR3. V and J are TRBV5 and TRBJ1-6; 7 bases agree with TRBD1. TRBJ1-6 belongs to the ORF category, with a function that is uncertain. This CDR3 spans 14 amino acids. Trimming took 3 bases from V and 7 from J; bases not matched to a gene: 3. Germline V CDR1 and CDR2: LGHNA, YNLKQL (reference sequence). This CDR3 reads CASSHTGENSPLYF. Incomplete CDR3 DNA: TGTGCCAGCAGCCATACAGGGGAGAATTCGCCC.

This clone was seen a few times. The gene names here belong to mouse. Other DNA variants within this sample encode the same CDR3. The CDR3 loop is CASSEQGSYEQYF. The CDR3 bases that were read are TGTGCCAGCAGTGAACAGGGCTCCTAT. The chain is built from TRBV13-3 and TRBJ2-7; possibly TRBD1 for D (6 bases). The read ends 4 residues shy of where the CDR3 ends; the end is completed using the germline J gene. Germline assignment: CDR1 NNHDY and CDR2 SYVADS. V was shortened by 2 bases and J by 0 bases, with 6 bases between the two germline ends. This CDR3 is built from 13 residues.

With regard to this clone: Genes and germline are mouse. The read is 4 residues too short to cover the CDR3 end, so that end is filled in from the germline J gene. This chain connects TRBV13-1 to TRBJ1-2; 7 positions match TRBD1. Germline V gene lookup returns CDR1 NSHNY and CDR2 SYGAGN. The CDR3 is made up of 14 amino acids. The J segment lost 0 bases and the V segment lost 5 bases, leaving 4 bases of the junction unmatched. CDR3 bases read: TGTGCCAGCAGACCGGACAGGACAAACTCC. It yields the protein CASRPDRTNS. The CDR3 reads in full as CASRPDRTNSDYTF.

In its sample, this clone was seen a few times. This may be a read error, as it is one base from a much larger clone. The gene names here belong to mouse. The missing CDR3 end, 4 residues past where the read stops, is filled in from the germline J gene. V usage is TRBV31 and J usage is TRBJ2-2; 7 positions match TRBD1. V lost 2 bases, J lost 0 bases, and 3 bases stayed unmatched. This CDR3 has 15 amino acids. Germline CDR1 is GKSSPN and CDR2 is SITVG. The CDR3 loop reads CAWSIGTANTGQLYF. The covered CDR3 bases are TGTGCCTGGAGTATCGGGACAGCAAACACCGGG. The full variable domain, completed using reference TRBV31 and TRBJ2-2, is AQTIHQWPVAEIKAVGSPLSLGCTIKGKSSPNLYWYWQATGGTLQQLFYSITVGQVESVVQLNLSASRPKDDQFILSTEKLLLSHSGFYLCAWSIGTANTGQLYFGEGSKLTVL.

Of note for this clone: Germline and genes: mouse. From the germline J gene comes the end of the CDR3, since the read stops 4 residues before it. The chain has TRBV19 and TRBJ2-7; TRBD2 might be the D (5 bases). CDR3 size: 11 residues. With 5 bases removed from V and 3 bases from J, the gap between germline ends came to 6 bases. The germline CDR1 and CDR2 sequences are FNHDT and SITEND (reference sequence). CDR3 DNA, as far as it was read: TGTGCCAGCAGGGACTTCTAT. This sequence encodes CASRDFY. The whole CDR3 sequence reads CASRDFYEQYF. Drawing the rest from reference TRBV19 and TRBJ2-7, the complete variable domain is GGIITQTPKFLIGQEGQKLTLKCQQNFNHDTMYWYRQDSGKGLRLIYYSITENDLQKGDLSEGYDASREKKSSFSLTVTSAQKNEMAVFLCASRDFYEQYFGPGTRLTVL.

This clone was seen only a few times. The gene names given are mouse names. The read stops 4 residues short of the end of the CDR3; the missing end is completed from the germline J gene. The chain has TRBV13-1 and TRBJ2-7, with D tentatively TRBD1 (6 bases). The ends were cut back, 4 bases at V and 0 bases at J, with 11 bases in the middle. The CDR3 loop spans 14 amino acids. The germline V gene encodes CDR1 NSHNY and CDR2 SYGAGN. This CDR3 reads CASSPRQDSYEQYF. The DNA read from the CDR3 is TGTGCCAGCAGTCCTCGACAGGACTCCTAT.

Remarks on this clone: Genes and germline come from the mouse. The observed sequence ends 4 residues before the CDR3 terminus, with the missing tail filled in from the germline J gene. The same CDR3 also results from other DNA sequences found in this sample. This rearrangement joins TRBV13-3 to TRBJ2-1; 10 positions agree with TRBD1. The CDR3 is made up of 13 amino acids. The germline CDR1 and CDR2 sequences are NNHDY and SYVADS. The sequenced CDR3 bases are TGTGCCAGCAGTAGGGACAGGGGAACT. Translating it yields CASSRDRGT. The entire CDR3 is CASSRDRGTEQFF.

A word on this clone: Germline and genes: mouse. The read terminates 4 residues ahead of where the CDR3 ends, so the germline J gene completes it. The chain recombines TRBV31 with TRBJ2-2; possible D gene TRBD1, 6 bases. Trimming removed 1 base at V and 0 bases at J, with 9 bases between. The CDR3 is made up of 15 amino acids. Per germline, CDR1 GKSSPN and CDR2 SITVG. The CDR3 region is CAWSQDRTNTGQLYF. Incomplete CDR3 DNA: TGTGCCTGGAGTCAGGACAGAACAAACACCGGG.

Remarks on this clone: Gene names and germline refer to mouse. The CDR3 region is CASSSTGGRAETLYF. The covered CDR3 bases are TGTGCCAGCAGTTCTACTGGGGGGCGTGCAGAA. The rearrangement joins TRBV13-3 to TRBJ2-3; 9 positions match TRBD2. The read falls 4 residues short of the CDR3 end, and the missing part is taken from the germline J gene. The CDR3 length is 15 residues. CDR1 NNHDY and CDR2 SYVADS come from the germline V gene. V was pared by 4 bases and J by 1 base, with 4 bases of the junction left unmatched.

This clone was counted ten times or more. These gene names are mouse names. The observed sequence ends 4 residues before the CDR3 terminus, with the missing tail filled in from the germline J gene. The same CDR3 arises from other DNA sequences in this sample as well. This chain uses TRBV3 with TRBJ2-5, with no clear D. V lost 1 base and J 0 bases, leaving 5 bases between the germline ends. The CDR3 runs to 14 residues. Germline assignment: CDR1 SNHLY and CDR2 FYNGKV (reference sequence). The CDR3 sequence: CASSLGGNQDTQYF. Partial CDR3 DNA: TGTGCCAGCAGCTTAGGAGGGAACCAAGAC.